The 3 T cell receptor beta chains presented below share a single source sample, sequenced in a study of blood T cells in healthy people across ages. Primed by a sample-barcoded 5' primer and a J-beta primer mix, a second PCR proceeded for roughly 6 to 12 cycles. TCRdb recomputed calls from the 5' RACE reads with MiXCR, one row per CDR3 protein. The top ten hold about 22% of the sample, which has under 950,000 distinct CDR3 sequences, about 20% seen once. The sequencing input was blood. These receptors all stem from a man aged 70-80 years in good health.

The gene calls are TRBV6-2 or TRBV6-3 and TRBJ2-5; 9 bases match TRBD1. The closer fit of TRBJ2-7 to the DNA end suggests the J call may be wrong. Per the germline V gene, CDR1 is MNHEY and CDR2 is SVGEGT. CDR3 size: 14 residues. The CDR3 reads CASSYKDRGYEQYF. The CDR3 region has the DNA TGTGCCAGCAGTTACAAGGACAGGGGCTACGAGCAGTACTTC.

The CDR3 protein is CASSSPVTGGAKTQYF. CDR3 sequence (DNA): TGTGCCAGCAGTTCCCCCGTCACAGGGGGCGCAAAGACCCAGTACTTC. This chain links TRBV28 with TRBJ2-5; TRBD1 agrees at 9 bases. With 4 bases clipped from V and 6 bases from J, the junction kept 12 bases outside the gene matches. The CDR3 covers 16 residues. Germline CDR1 MDHEN, CDR2 SYDVKM.

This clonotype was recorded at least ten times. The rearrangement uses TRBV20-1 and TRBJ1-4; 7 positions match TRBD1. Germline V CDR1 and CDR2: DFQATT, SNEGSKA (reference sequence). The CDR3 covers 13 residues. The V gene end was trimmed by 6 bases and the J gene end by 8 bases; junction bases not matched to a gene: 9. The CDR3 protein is CSATGTASEKLFF. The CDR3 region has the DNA TGCAGTGCAACCGGGACAGCATCCGAAAAACTGTTTTTT.